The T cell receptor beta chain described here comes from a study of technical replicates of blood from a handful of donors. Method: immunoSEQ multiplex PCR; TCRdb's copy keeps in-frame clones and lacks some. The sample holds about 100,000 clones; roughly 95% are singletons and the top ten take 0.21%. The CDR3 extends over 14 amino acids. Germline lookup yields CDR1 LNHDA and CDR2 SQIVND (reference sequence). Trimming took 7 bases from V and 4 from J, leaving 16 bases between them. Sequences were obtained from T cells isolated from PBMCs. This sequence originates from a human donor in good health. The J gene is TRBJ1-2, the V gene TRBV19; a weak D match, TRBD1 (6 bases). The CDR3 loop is CASTSGQSFYGYTF. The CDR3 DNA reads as TGTGCCAGTACTTCCGGACAGTCTTTCTATGGCTACACCTTC.